This entry lists 29 T cell receptor beta chains sequenced from one sample in a study of blood T cell repertoires in COVID-19 (dated by TCRdb to the early 2020s). The method was the immunoSEQ multiplex PCR assay. The table was pulled from immuneACCESS by TCRdb, which kept in-frame rearrangements only. Such tables lose some clones; where checked, under half of the loss comes from unresolved V genes, and the rest has no known cause. For this sample the table gives about 73,000 clones, of which approximately 77% were detected only once. The ten largest clones take up 2% to 2.5% of the sample. The sequenced sample was peripheral blood. Receptors were obtained from a man aged 70 or older with COVID-19, enrolled during active disease.

V gene TRBV12-3 or TRBV12-4 combines with J gene TRBJ1-2, with a weak D call TRBD1 (6 bases). Trimming left V 6 bases short and J 4 bases short, with 9 bases between. CDR3 size: 12 residues. In nucleotides, the CDR3 is TGTGCCAGCAGCACAGGGACCTATGGCTACACCTTC. It yields the protein CASSTGTYGYTF.

The chain carries TRBV7-2 and TRBJ1-2; D unresolved. Germline values: CDR1 SGHTA, CDR2 FQGNSA. CDR3 length: 14 residues. V was pared by 0 bases and J by 0 bases, with 5 bases between. CDR3 nucleotide sequence: TGTGCCAGCAGCTTAGCAGGAGCTAACTATGGCTACACCTTC. This sequence encodes CASSLAGANYGYTF. Filled out from reference TRBV7-2 and TRBJ1-2, the complete variable domain reads GAGVSQSPSNKVTEKGKDVELRCDPISGHTALYWYRQSLGQGLEFLIYFQGNSAPDKSGLPSDRFSAERTGGSVSTLTIQRTQQEDSAVYLCASSLAGANYGYTFGSGTRLTVV.

This clone showed up just once. This chain links TRBV6-1 with TRBJ1-6; D not certain. The CDR3 spans 16 residues. Germline V CDR1 and CDR2: MNHNS, SASEGT. Trimming pared 1 base from V and 9 bases from J, leaving 16 bases between. This chain's CDR3 is CASSEGHPFRGSPLHF. CDR3 nucleotides: TGTGCCAGCAGTGAAGGTCACCCCTTTCGGGGTTCACCCCTCCACTTT.

The CDR3 nucleotides read TGTGCCAGCAGCCAAGGGACAGGGGGCGGCCTGTACCAAGAGACCCAGTACTTC. It translates to CASSQGTGGGLYQETQYF. The chain links TRBV3-1 (or the pseudogene TRBV3-2) to TRBJ2-5; TRBD1 agrees at 11 bases. CDR1 and CDR2 (germline): LGHDT, YNNKEL (reference sequence). This CDR3 comprises 18 residues. V trimming: 1 base; J trimming: 0 bases; junction bases outside the gene matches: 7.

This chain uses TRBV12-5 with TRBJ2-7; D not resolved. V was cut by 3 bases and J by 7 bases, with 10 bases left in between. There are 12 residues in the CDR3. Germline V CDR1 and CDR2: LGHNT, FRNRAP. Here the CDR3 DNA reads TGTGCTAGTGGTTTTGGAACGAGGGAGCAGTACTTC. Encoded protein: CASGFGTREQYF.

This clone was seen only once. The gene calls are TRBV19 and TRBJ2-7; TRBD2 aligns across 11 bases. Losses at the gene ends were 3 bases for V and 3 bases for J; bases not matched to a gene: 4. Per germline, CDR1 LNHDA and CDR2 SQIVND (reference sequence). The CDR3 is 15 amino acids. The CDR3 loop is CASSIYGTSGYEQYF. Written as DNA, the CDR3 is TGTGCCAGTAGTATCTACGGGACTAGCGGCTACGAGCAGTACTTC.

This chain joins TRBV6-5 and TRBJ2-7; D gene ambiguous. The CDR3 is 11 amino acids. In germline, CDR1 is MNHEY, CDR2 SVGAGI. Trimming took 6 bases from V and 4 from J, leaving 7 bases between them. CDR3 amino acids: CASRAPYEQYF. The DNA of the CDR3 is TGTGCCAGCAGGGCCCCTTACGAGCAGTACTTC.

This chain uses TRBV29-1 with TRBJ2-7, with 7 bases aligning to TRBD1. In germline, CDR1 is SQVTM, CDR2 ANQGSEA. CDR3 size: 14 residues. After removal of 7 bases from V and 7 bases from J, the junction contained 16 bases not matched to a gene. CDR3 DNA sequence: TGCAGCGCCACAGGACAGGTCTTCGCTGGAGAGCAGTACTTC. Protein sequence: CSATGQVFAGEQYF.

J is TRBJ1-1 and V is TRBV30, with D possibly TRBD1 on 5 matching bases. Germline V lookup: CDR1 GTSNPN, CDR2 SVGIG (reference sequence). The CDR3 covers 13 residues. V lost 5 bases, J lost 0 bases, and 10 bases lay in between. The CDR3 sequence is CAWQTDLNTEAFF. In DNA, the CDR3 is TGTGCCTGGCAGACAGATCTGAACACTGAAGCTTTCTTT.

The V call is TRBV7-9, the J call TRBJ1-2; tentatively, D is TRBD1 (5 bases). Trimming left V 7 bases short and J 5 bases short, with 17 bases between. The CDR3 consists of 14 residues. CDR1 and CDR2 (germline): SEHNR, FQNEAQ (reference sequence). The CDR3 sequence: CASNPPGGMYGYTF. For the CDR3, the DNA is TGTGCCAGCAACCCCCCGGGGGGGATGTATGGCTACACCTTC.

This rearrangement joins TRBV28 to TRBJ1-1; 7 nucleotides line up with TRBD1. The CDR3 is 11 residues long. V trimming: 4 bases; J trimming: 12 bases; junction bases outside the gene matches: 5. CDR1 is MDHEN and CDR2 is SYDVKM in the germline V gene. Written as DNA, the CDR3 is TGTGCCAGCAGTTCGACAGGGTTAACTTTCTTT. Its protein product is CASSSTGLTFF. Drawing the rest from reference TRBV28 and TRBJ1-1, the complete variable domain is DVKVTQSSRYLVKRTGEKVFLECVQDMDHENMFWYRQDPGLGLRLIYFSYDVKMKEKGDIPEGYSVSREKKERFSLILESASTNQTSMYLCASSSTGLTFFGQGTRLTVV.

V gene TRBV7-2 combines with J gene TRBJ2-3; D possibly corresponds to TRBD2 (6 bases). The CDR3 spans 16 residues. Germline lookup yields CDR1 SGHTA and CDR2 FQGNSA. Between the trimmed V and J ends, which lost 2 bases and 0 bases, there was a span of 12 bases. Here the CDR3 reads CASSLLGDSSTDTQYF. CDR3 coding DNA: TGTGCCAGCAGCTTATTAGGGGACTCTAGCACAGATACGCAGTATTTT.

J is TRBJ1-2 and V is TRBV28; 7 bases map to TRBD1. The CDR3 loop spans 14 amino acids. Germline V gene data show CDR1 as MDHEN and CDR2 as SYDVKM. The trim removed 6 bases at V and 3 bases at J, leaving 7 bases unmatched. The CDR3 DNA sequence: TGTGCCAGCAGACCCGCCCAGGGGGACTATGGCTACACCTTC. It yields the protein CASRPAQGDYGYTF.

V is TRBV30 and J is TRBJ2-6; D is perhaps TRBD1 (6 bases). The V and J ends lost 3 bases and 0 bases respectively, with 24 bases between them. This CDR3 is 20 amino acids long. Per germline, CDR1 GTSNPN and CDR2 SVGIG (reference sequence). The CDR3 DNA follows: TGTGCCTGGAGGTCGAGACAGGTGGTAGAAGGGGGCTCTGGGGCCAACGTCCTGACTTTC. Translating it yields CAWRSRQVVEGGSGANVLTF.

This clone was seen once. The chain couples TRBV7-2 to TRBJ2-1, with 11 bases matching TRBD2. With 5 bases clipped from V and 7 bases from J, the junction kept 7 bases outside the gene matches. This CDR3 region has 15 residues. In germline, CDR1 is SGHTA, CDR2 FQGNSA. The DNA of the CDR3 is TGTGCCAGCAGCAATCCGGGACTAGCGGTAAATGAGCAGTTCTTC. This sequence encodes CASSNPGLAVNEQFF.

The chain links TRBV20-1 to TRBJ2-1, with 7 positions matching TRBD2. V lost 6 bases to trimming and J lost 4 bases; unmatched junction nucleotides: 12. This CDR3 region has 15 residues. CDR1 is DFQATT, CDR2 SNEGSKA, per germline (reference sequence). The chain's CDR3 is CSASGVERDYNEQFF. CDR3 sequence (DNA): TGCAGTGCCAGTGGGGTTGAGCGGGATTACAATGAGCAGTTCTTC.

The chain recombines TRBV28 with TRBJ1-2; D is unclear. Trimming removed 11 bases at V and 2 bases at J, with 21 bases between. The CDR3 sequence is 15 residues long. Germline CDR1 reads MDHEN; CDR2 reads SYDVKM. CDR3 bases: TGTGCCGTCAAACGAGGGCCAAGCCAAAACTATGGCTACACCTTC. Residues: CAVKRGPSQNYGYTF.

This clone has a handful of counts. The V call is TRBV3-1 (or the pseudogene TRBV3-2), the J call TRBJ2-3, with 13 positions matching TRBD2. V shed 4 bases and J 5 bases; nucleotides not matched to a gene: 12. The CDR3 loop spans 18 amino acids. Germline V CDR1 and CDR2: LGHDT, YNNKEL (reference sequence). This chain's CDR3 is CASSLITGLAGVKDTQYF. For the CDR3, the DNA is TGTGCCAGCAGCCTGATAACCGGACTAGCGGGAGTAAAAGATACGCAGTATTTT.

The chain recombines TRBV4-3 with TRBJ1-5, with 7 bases fitting TRBD1. CDR1 is LGHNA and CDR2 is YSLEER in the germline V gene. V was pared by 2 bases and J by 4 bases, with 5 bases of the junction left unmatched. This CDR3 is 15 amino acids long. CDR3 nucleotides: TGCGCCAGCAGCCAAAGGGACAGCCCTAATCAGCCCCAGCATTTT. This codes for CASSQRDSPNQPQHF.

The chain uses TRBV28 and TRBJ1-1, with 11 positions matching TRBD1. The CDR3 has 13 residues. The germline gives CDR1 MDHEN, CDR2 SYDVKM. V lost 7 bases to trimming and J lost 14 bases; unmatched junction nucleotides: 12. DNA of the CDR3: TGTGCCAGCATTTCATTCGGGGGACAGGGGGTCTTCTTT. Translated: CASISFGGQGVFF.

The chain employs TRBV7-2 and TRBJ2-1, with 10 bases lining up with TRBD2. There are 18 residues in the CDR3. The V gene's germline CDR1 is SGHTA and CDR2 FQGNSA. V shed 0 bases, J shed 4 bases, and the junction held 9 bases outside the gene matches. The CDR3 protein is CASSLAFQASGSYNEQFF. The CDR3 nucleotides are TGTGCCAGCAGCTTAGCTTTTCAAGCTAGCGGGAGTTACAATGAGCAGTTCTTC.

This clone was observed a single time. The chain employs TRBV30 and TRBJ1-2, with a tentative D call TRBD1 (5 bases). Germline loops: CDR1 GTSNPN, CDR2 SVGIG (reference sequence). This CDR3 is built from 14 residues. Trimming removed 4 bases from V and 5 bases from J, with 17 bases in between. CDR3: CAWTRQDKYYGYTF. The CDR3 bases are TGTGCCTGGACCCGCCAGGACAAATATTATGGCTACACCTTC. Full variable domain (remainder filled in from reference TRBV30 and TRBJ1-2): SQTIHQWPATLVQPVGSPLSLECTVEGTSNPNLYWYRQAAGRGLQLLFYSVGIGQISSEVPQNLSASRPQDRQFILSSKKLLLSDSGFYLCAWTRQDKYYGYTFGSGTRLTVV.

This clone was counted only a few times. V usage is TRBV6-1 and J usage is TRBJ2-1; 7 bases align to TRBD1. After removal of 2 bases from V and 5 bases from J, the junction contained 3 bases not matched to a gene. This CDR3 contains 14 residues. Per germline, CDR1 MNHNS and CDR2 SASEGT. CDR3 nucleotide sequence: TGTGCCAGCAGTGAAATCACAGGGGACAATGAGCAGTTCTTC. Translated, it gives CASSEITGDNEQFF.

The rearrangement links TRBV7-9 to TRBJ2-5; D might be TRBD2 (6 bases). This CDR3 has 15 residues. Per the germline V gene, CDR1 is SEHNR and CDR2 is FQNEAQ (reference sequence). Between the trimmed V and J ends, which lost 6 bases and 6 bases, there was a span of 20 bases. The DNA for the CDR3 is TGTGCCAGCAGGGCTACGACCGGGACTCCTAAGACCCAGTACTTC. As protein: CASRATTGTPKTQYF.

The V call is TRBV5-1, the J call TRBJ1-1; the D gene is possibly TRBD1 (6 bases). The germline CDR1 and CDR2 sequences are SGHRS and YFSETQ. The CDR3 is 15 residues long. The V gene lost 2 bases and the J gene lost 3 bases, with 14 bases spanning the gap. The CDR3: CASSLQGSGDTEAFF. DNA for the CDR3: TGCGCCAGCAGCTTACAGGGATCCGGGGACACTGAAGCTTTCTTT.

The rearrangement links TRBV6-5 to TRBJ2-2; D call uncertain. CDR1 and CDR2 (germline): MNHEY, SVGAGI. This CDR3 comprises 12 residues. The V gene lost 7 bases and the J gene lost 4 bases, with 7 bases spanning the gap. The CDR3 loop reads CASTGGTGELFF. The CDR3 region has the DNA TGTGCCAGCACCGGCGGCACCGGGGAGCTGTTTTTT.

The sample holds one count of this clone. V is TRBV7-2 and J is TRBJ2-2, with 7 bases fitting TRBD1. The CDR3 is 15 amino acids. Germline V lookup: CDR1 SGHTA, CDR2 FQGNSA. V dropped 3 bases and J dropped 5; count of bases not matched to a gene: 6. As DNA, the CDR3 is TGTGCCAGCAGCTTGTTCACACAGGGGACCGGGGAGCTGTTTTTT. As protein: CASSLFTQGTGELFF.

The chain recombines TRBV7-2 with TRBJ1-3, with D hard to call. This CDR3 has 15 residues. V gave up 5 bases and J gave up 2 bases, with 13 bases separating them. Per the germline V gene, CDR1 is SGHTA and CDR2 is FQGNSA. CDR3 residues: CASSPSWATGNTIYF. For the CDR3, the DNA is TGTGCCAGCAGCCCCAGTTGGGCGACTGGAAACACCATATATTTT.

The chain has TRBV10-3 and TRBJ2-2, with D perhaps matching TRBD2 (7 bases). V was trimmed by 3 bases and J by 1 base, leaving 15 bases between them. This CDR3 contains 17 residues. CDR1 and CDR2 (germline): ENHRY, SYGVKD. CDR3 sequence: CAISDLRAGQNTGELFF. The CDR3 bases are TGTGCCATCAGTGACCTCCGAGCGGGACAGAACACCGGGGAGCTGTTTTTT.